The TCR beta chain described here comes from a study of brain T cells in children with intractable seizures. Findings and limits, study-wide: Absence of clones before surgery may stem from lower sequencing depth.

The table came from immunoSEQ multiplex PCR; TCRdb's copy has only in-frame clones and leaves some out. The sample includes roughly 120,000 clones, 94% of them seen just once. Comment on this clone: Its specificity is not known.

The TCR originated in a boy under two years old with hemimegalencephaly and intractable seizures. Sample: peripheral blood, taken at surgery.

CDR3 region: CASSQGTSGSVYEQYF. The CDR3 bases are TGCGCCAGCAGCCAAGGTACTAGCGGGAGTGTCTACGAGCAGTACTTC. V and J are TRBV4-1 and TRBJ2-7; 11 nucleotides match TRBD2. Trimming took 1 base from V and 3 from J; bases not matched to a gene: 5. The CDR3 is made up of 16 amino acids. The germline CDR1 and CDR2 sequences are MGHRA and YSYEKL.